This T cell receptor beta chain originates from a study of T cell repertoires in cytomegalovirus infection. Study-level background: Well-studied HLA-B-restricted epitopes and recently identified HLA-C-restricted epitopes of CMV were both used in the study. Public TCR beta signatures marked donors with CMV infection and the matching HLA. General study points: Frequencies of public TCR beta families were cumulated, and this identified carriers of CMV plus the relevant HLA. Ex vivo responses were dominated by HLA-C-restricted CMV-specific TCR beta clonotypes.

This clonotype was seen only a few times. Its antigen is unknown. Trimming pared 5 bases from V and 2 bases from J, leaving 13 bases between. This CDR3 region has 15 residues. Germline V gene lookup returns CDR1 MNHNS and CDR2 SASEGT. From the reads, TCRdb called clonotypes with MiXCR, one entry per CDR3 protein. The repertoire holds about 890,000 distinct CDR3 sequences, with roughly a third as singletons. The receptor's source is a human donor in good health (CMV status not recorded). Some clones in this sample may be carry-over from other donors' samples. Material: cultured CD8+ T cells from PBMCs, obtained from culture after CMV antigen stimulation. The chain has TRBV6-1 and TRBJ2-1; D is undetermined. The CDR3 region has the DNA TGTGCCAGCAGTTTAGACTCTCCCGCCTACAATGAGCAGTTCTTC. Translating it yields CASSLDSPAYNEQFF.